The 25 T cell receptor beta chains presented below share a single source sample, sequenced in a study of T cell changes during pregnancy in multiple sclerosis. The data were produced by immunoSEQ multiplex PCR, yet TCRdb's version contains in-frame clones alone and is incomplete. This sample has about 44,000 clones; around nine tenths occur once, and the top ten carry approximately 0.62%. The sample in question was CD4+ T cells from peripheral blood mononuclear cells, obtained in the first trimester of pregnancy. The receptors were gathered from a female donor with multiple sclerosis, enrolled in a pregnancy study.

The chain recombines TRBV5-1 with TRBJ1-5; D is ambiguous. Germline V gene sequence: CDR1 SGHRS, CDR2 YFSETQ. The CDR3 extends over 14 amino acids. V lost 4 bases and J 0 bases, leaving 8 bases between the germline ends. This CDR3 reads CASSQDFSNQPQHF. Here the CDR3 DNA reads TGCGCCAGCAGCCAGGACTTTAGCAATCAGCCCCAGCATTTT. The variable domain in full, completed from reference TRBV5-1 and TRBJ1-5, reads KAGVTQTPRYLIKTRGQQVTLSCSPISGHRSVSWYQQTPGQGLQFLFEYFSETQRNKGNFPGRFSGRQFSNSRSEMNVSTLELGDSALYLCASSQDFSNQPQHFGDGTRLSIL.

The V call is TRBV28, the J call TRBJ1-1; the D gene is possibly TRBD1 (5 bases). V was pared by 5 bases and J by 4 bases, with 11 bases between. CDR1 is MDHEN and CDR2 is SYDVKM in the germline V gene. The CDR3 is 13 amino acids. This CDR3 is CASSRQGGTEAFF. In nucleotides, the CDR3 is TGTGCCAGCAGTAGGCAGGGAGGCACTGAAGCTTTCTTT.

V and J are TRBV30 and TRBJ1-5, with TRBD1 matching 8 bases. The CDR3 contains 15 residues. The ends lost 2 bases at V and 7 bases at J; junction bases unmatched: 10. CDR1 is GTSNPN, CDR2 SVGIG, per germline (reference sequence). CDR3 coding DNA: TGTGCCTGGAGTTCGACTGACAGGGGAGCCCAGCCCCAGCATTTT. This codes for CAWSSTDRGAQPQHF.

This clone was observed a handful of times. In DNA form, the CDR3 reads TGTGCCAGCAGCTTAGACACAGCCTACGAGCAGTACTTC. Its protein is CASSLDTAYEQYF. The chain links TRBV7-8 to TRBJ2-7; D is uncertain. V lost 1 base, J lost 2 bases, and 6 bases lay in between. CDR1 is SGHVS and CDR2 is FQNEAQ in the germline V gene. This CDR3 contains 13 residues.

The chain links TRBV5-1 to TRBJ2-1, with 14 positions matching TRBD2. Germline-derived CDR1 and CDR2 are SGHRS and YFSETQ. V gave up 4 bases and J gave up 7 bases; unmatched junction bases: 7. This CDR3 comprises 16 residues. The CDR3, as DNA: TGCGCCAGCAGCCCTCATAGACTAGCGGGAGGGAATGAGCAGTTCTTC. Translation: CASSPHRLAGGNEQFF.

The J gene is TRBJ1-2, the V gene TRBV6-6; D is unclear. This CDR3 is 15 amino acids long. Deletions cut 0 bases from V and 8 bases from J, with 16 bases between. Germline assignment: CDR1 MNHNY and CDR2 SVGAGI (reference sequence). CDR3 sequence: CASSYSPDVSGGYTF. In DNA, the CDR3 is TGTGCCAGCAGTTACTCGCCGGACGTCTCGGGGGGCTACACCTTC.

This clone was picked up a small number of times. V and J are TRBV6-5 and TRBJ1-5, with 7 bases aligning to TRBD1. Germline V gene lookup returns CDR1 MNHEY and CDR2 SVGAGI. The CDR3 runs 15 residues. The V segment lost 6 bases and the J segment 2 bases; nucleotides outside the gene matches: 7. The chain's CDR3 is CASREGATGNQPQHF. The CDR3 region has the DNA TGTGCCAGCAGGGAGGGGGCGACGGGCAATCAGCCCCAGCATTTT.

The J gene is TRBJ1-4, the V gene TRBV19; no clear D. There are 15 residues in the CDR3. The V end was cut by 4 bases, the J end by 5 bases, with 14 bases between. Looked up from germline, CDR1 is LNHDA and CDR2 is SQIVND (reference sequence). The DNA of the CDR3 is TGTGCCAGTAGTACGTCGGGTCAGTTAAATGAAAAACTGTTTTTT. As protein: CASSTSGQLNEKLFF.

The J gene is TRBJ1-2, the V gene TRBV29-1, with a weak D call TRBD1 (5 bases). Looked up from germline, CDR1 is SQVTM and CDR2 is ANQGSEA. The CDR3 loop spans 13 amino acids. The ends were cut back, 2 bases at V and 1 base at J, with 8 bases in the middle. CDR3 sequence (DNA): TGCAGCGTTGAACGGGGGGGTAACTATGGCTACACCTTC. Protein sequence: CSVERGGNYGYTF.

The chain is built from TRBV30 and TRBJ2-3, with 8 bases fitting TRBD1. V gave up 3 bases and J gave up 9 bases; unmatched junction bases: 11. CDR1 GTSNPN and CDR2 SVGIG come from the germline V gene (reference sequence). The CDR3 has 14 residues. This CDR3 reads CAWRDQGAMGTQYF. CDR3 DNA: TGTGCCTGGAGAGATCAGGGGGCGATGGGGACGCAGTATTTT.

This rearrangement joins TRBV2 to TRBJ2-1; 14 nucleotides align to TRBD2. Germline CDR1 SNHLY, CDR2 FYNNEI. This CDR3 comprises 19 residues. J lost 6 bases, V lost 4 bases, and 14 bases had no gene match. CDR3 nucleotides: TGTGCCAGCAGTGGGGACGTTTTAAGACTAGCGGGAGGGGGCAATGAGCAGTTCTTC. This gives the protein CASSGDVLRLAGGGNEQFF.

The J gene is TRBJ2-7, the V gene TRBV28; D perhaps matches TRBD2 (6 bases). Trimming stripped 4 bases from V and 2 bases from J, with 15 bases between. Germline CDR1 is MDHEN and CDR2 is SYDVKM. This CDR3 has 15 residues. CDR3 in DNA: TGTGCCAGCAGTTCAACCGGGACTGGGACCTACGAGCAGTACTTC. It yields the protein CASSSTGTGTYEQYF.

The chain recombines TRBV27 with TRBJ1-5; TRBD1 is a possible D gene (6 bases). Looked up from germline, CDR1 is MNHEY and CDR2 is SMNVEV (reference sequence). V shed 3 bases and J shed 7 bases, with 16 bases lying between them. This CDR3 comprises 15 residues. CDR3 amino acids: CASSLTAGGRQPQHF. CDR3 sequence (DNA): TGTGCCAGCAGTTTGACCGCCGGGGGGCGACAGCCCCAGCATTTT.

The J gene is TRBJ2-1, the V gene TRBV29-1, with 8 nucleotides matching TRBD1. The CDR3 is 17 amino acids. Germline CDR1 is SQVTM and CDR2 is ANQGSEA. The ends lost 7 bases at V and 8 bases at J; junction bases unmatched: 22. CDR3 residues: CSANRQGQGLSGDEQFF. The CDR3 DNA is TGCAGCGCTAACCGACAAGGACAGGGATTATCTGGCGATGAGCAGTTCTTC.

The chain links TRBV5-4 to TRBJ2-1; tentatively, D is TRBD2 (6 bases). The CDR3 extends over 13 amino acids. The germline V gene encodes CDR1 SGHNT and CDR2 YYREEE (reference sequence). Trimming left V 4 bases short and J 8 bases short, with 13 bases between. The CDR3 DNA is TGTGCCAGCAGCCTCCGCGGAGGGGATGAGCAGTTCTTC. It is translated as CASSLRGGDEQFF.

The V call is TRBV6-1, the J call TRBJ1-5; 7 nucleotides align to TRBD1. The CDR3 runs 15 residues. From germline, CDR1 is MNHNS and CDR2 SASEGT. The J segment lost 3 bases and the V segment lost 8 bases, leaving 10 bases of the junction unmatched. The DNA of the CDR3 is TGTGCCAGCGCTCGGCAGGGGGGTTCCAATCAGCCCCAGCATTTT. This translates into CASARQGGSNQPQHF.

The chain links TRBV5-4 to TRBJ2-1; a possible D gene is TRBD1 (5 bases). Germline CDR1 is SGHNT and CDR2 is YYREEE (reference sequence). Trimming shortened V by 1 base and J by 7 bases, and 12 bases separated the two germline ends. This CDR3 contains 14 residues. The CDR3 DNA sequence: TGTGCCAGCAGCTTGAATCAGGGTCGGAATGAGCAGTTCTTC. This translates into CASSLNQGRNEQFF.

The rearrangement links TRBV6-6 to TRBJ2-7, with 7 nucleotides matching TRBD1. The V gene's germline CDR1 is MNHNY and CDR2 SVGAGI (reference sequence). Unmatched junction bases numbered 15, after V lost 7 bases and J lost 3 bases. The CDR3 spans 16 residues. Here the CDR3 DNA reads TGTGCCAGCACGGACCTAAGGGCAGGGGGAGTCTACGAGCAGTACTTC. Encoded protein: CASTDLRAGGVYEQYF.

The chain combines TRBV4-2 with TRBJ1-6; TRBD1 matches at 8 bases. CDR1 LGHNA and CDR2 YNFKEQ come from the germline V gene. With 4 bases clipped from V and 11 bases from J, the junction kept 16 bases outside the gene matches. There are 17 residues in the CDR3. CDR3 in DNA: TGTGCCAGCAGCCTTGACAGGGGAAACGGAGGAGGTACACCCCTCCACTTT. Translation gives CASSLDRGNGGGTPLHF.

The chain has TRBV28 and TRBJ2-1; 12 bases are shared with TRBD2. V trimming: 5 bases; J trimming: 4 bases; junction bases outside the gene matches: 3. The CDR3 extends over 15 amino acids. CDR1 MDHEN and CDR2 SYDVKM come from the germline V gene. In DNA, the CDR3 is TGTGCCAGCAGTCTAGCGGGAGGGAATTACAATGAGCAGTTCTTC. Encoded protein: CASSLAGGNYNEQFF. Drawing the rest from reference TRBV28 and TRBJ2-1, the complete variable domain is DVKVTQSSRYLVKRTGEKVFLECVQDMDHENMFWYRQDPGLGLRLIYFSYDVKMKEKGDIPEGYSVSREKKERFSLILESASTNQTSMYLCASSLAGGNYNEQFFGPGTRLTVL.

The chain combines TRBV5-1 with TRBJ2-7; D may be TRBD1 (5 bases). In germline, CDR1 is SGHRS, CDR2 YFSETQ. V was clipped by 5 bases and J by 3 bases, with 15 bases between them. The CDR3 runs to 14 residues. CDR3 loop: CASSFQGPNYEQYF. In DNA, the CDR3 is TGCGCCAGCAGTTTTCAGGGTCCGAACTACGAGCAGTACTTC.

The rearrangement links TRBV19 to TRBJ2-2, with no clear D. V was clipped by 5 bases and J by 6 bases, with 10 bases between them. Germline V gene sequence: CDR1 LNHDA, CDR2 SQIVND (reference sequence). CDR3 length equals 13 residues. DNA of the CDR3: TGTGCCAGTAGTTTTTTGAGCGCCGGGGAGCTGTTTTTT. It specifies CASSFLSAGELFF.

The rearrangement uses TRBV28 and TRBJ1-3; 10 bases are a match to TRBD1. J was trimmed by 5 bases and V by 1 base; bases with no gene match: 11. In germline, CDR1 is MDHEN, CDR2 SYDVKM. This CDR3 has 18 amino acids. Here the CDR3 reads CASSLSFSAGQGRNTIYF. The CDR3 nucleotides read TGTGCCAGCAGTTTATCTTTCTCGGCGGGACAGGGGAGAAACACCATATATTTT.

This chain links TRBV2 with TRBJ2-1; 15 bases are a match to TRBD2. The CDR3 loop spans 16 amino acids. Unmatched junction bases numbered 9, after V lost 6 bases and J lost 9 bases. Germline lookup yields CDR1 SNHLY and CDR2 FYNNEI. The CDR3 reads CASSAGLAGGQGEQFF. CDR3 coding DNA: TGTGCCAGCAGCGCTGGACTAGCGGGAGGGCAGGGTGAGCAGTTCTTC.

The table lists this clone with a few counts. The rearrangement joins TRBV7-9 to TRBJ1-1; TRBD1 might be the D (6 bases). Germline CDR1 is SEHNR and CDR2 is FQNEAQ (reference sequence). This CDR3 spans 12 amino acids. V was trimmed by 5 bases and J by 8 bases, leaving 12 bases between them. This CDR3 reads CASSIGQTEAFF. CDR3 sequence (DNA): TGTGCCAGCAGCATCGGACAGACGGAAGCTTTCTTT.